This TCR beta chain is drawn from a study of post-analysis software for immune sequencing data. Germline CDR1 reads SGHVS; CDR2 reads FQNEAQ. The length of the CDR3 is 17 residues. V was clipped by 0 bases and J by 5 bases, with 17 bases between them. Study-wide results and limits: Relative to controls, patients had about five TRBV segments at higher frequency, with TRBV5-6, TRBV5-1 and TRBV20-1 among these.

Turning to this clonotype: What it recognizes is unknown.

Unique molecular identifiers had been added to the TCR beta cDNA libraries. It was from roughly 1.1 to 9.2 million T cells that about 540,000 cDNA molecules came. A single record per CDR3 protein comes from TCRdb applying MiXCR to the PCR reads. The sample yields some 690,000 distinct CDR3 sequences, 30% seen once. The source is a girl between 5 and 17 years old with multiple sclerosis. The sequenced sample consisted of blood. The V call is TRBV7-8, the J call TRBJ2-1; D is unclear. The CDR3: CASSLAFGGTRHNEQFF. The CDR3 DNA reads TGTGCCAGCAGCTTAGCTTTTGGCGGAACGCGACACAATGAGCAGTTCTTC.